This TCR beta chain was profiled in a study of T cells expressing NK-cell markers. Turning to the study itself: Researchers got TCR beta repertoires out of sorted CD3+CD56+NKG2C+, CD3+CD56+NKG2C- and CD3+CD56-NKG2C+ T cells.

The CDR3 has 12 amino acids. Germline assignment: CDR1 SGHRS and CDR2 YFSETQ. The authors generated TCR beta cDNA through 5'RACE template switching with UMIs. Each CDR3 protein gets one entry in TCRdb, which reprocessed the 5' RACE reads and gives no DNA. Its table records about 260,000 distinct CDR3 sequences. Remarks on this clonotype: Antigen: not known.

General study findings and limits: Roughly 1.0-8% of CD8+ T cells in a handful of donors belonged to dominant NKG2C+ clonotypes.

The clonotype comes from a young man in good health. The rearrangement joins TRBV5-1 to TRBJ2-1. The sample taken for sequencing was blood T cells: a sorted CD56 or NKG2C T cell subset, CD4+ or CD8+ T cells, or bulk PBMC T cells (not recorded which). CDR3 sequence: CASSFPAYEQFF.